These 23 T cell receptor beta chains came from one sample sequenced in a study of OX40 agonist ivuxolimab in advanced cancers. Clones were sequenced by immunoSEQ multiplex PCR, and TCRdb holds only the in-frame ones, with some missing. Among tens of thousands of clones, about 90% were seen once, and the ten largest hold about 5%. The specimen comprised CD4+ or CD8+ T cells sorted from blood, sampled in a trial of the OX40 agonist ivuxolimab. The origin of the receptors is an adult with an advanced solid tumor such as melanoma, head and neck, liver or kidney cancer.

The J gene is TRBJ1-2, the V gene TRBV6-1; D is uncertain. CDR1 and CDR2 (germline): MNHNS, SASEGT. The CDR3 extends over 11 amino acids. Trimming cost V 10 bases and J 8 bases, with 14 bases left between them. The CDR3 loop is CATAQKAGYTF. The CDR3 DNA reads TGTGCCACCGCCCAAAAGGCCGGCTACACCTTC.

The chain couples TRBV10-3 to TRBJ2-4, with TRBD1 matching 7 bases. After removal of 3 bases from V and 0 bases from J, the junction contained 5 bases not matched to a gene. The CDR3 is made up of 16 amino acids. Germline loops: CDR1 ENHRY, CDR2 SYGVKD. The CDR3 sequence is CAISEDRAQAKNIQYF. The CDR3 nucleotides are TGTGCCATCAGTGAAGACAGGGCGCAAGCCAAAAACATTCAGTACTTC.

In this sample, this clone turned up once. The J gene is TRBJ2-3, the V gene TRBV6-1; no firm D call. This CDR3 spans 15 amino acids. Germline V CDR1 and CDR2: MNHNS, SASEGT. Trimming shortened V by 3 bases and J by 0 bases, and 10 bases separated the two germline ends. This CDR3 reads CASSDWAASTDTQYF. CDR3 nucleotides: TGTGCCAGCAGTGATTGGGCAGCCAGCACAGATACGCAGTATTTT.

The chain carries TRBV28 and TRBJ1-3; D unclear. The V end lost 5 bases, the J end lost 0 bases, and 8 bases lay between the germline ends. Germline values: CDR1 MDHEN, CDR2 SYDVKM. The CDR3 is 14 residues long. CDR3 nucleotides: TGTGCCAGCAGTACCCCCCACTCTGGAAACACCATATATTTT. Translation gives CASSTPHSGNTIYF.

The J gene is TRBJ2-7, the V gene TRBV7-8; D gene uncertain. This CDR3 has 14 amino acids. CDR1 SGHVS and CDR2 FQNEAQ come from the germline V gene. Trimming took 5 bases from V and 2 from J, leaving 13 bases between them. The CDR3 DNA reads TGTGCCAGCAGCCACAGCTTAGGGCCCTACGAGCAGTACTTC. Its protein is CASSHSLGPYEQYF.

The V and J genes are TRBV15 and TRBJ1-6; 8 positions match TRBD1. V trimming: 1 base; J trimming: 7 bases; junction bases outside the gene matches: 6. CDR1 and CDR2 (germline): LNHNV, YYDKDF (reference sequence). CDR3 size: 16 residues. This chain's CDR3 is CATSRGQGAQNSPLHF. CDR3 DNA: TGTGCCACCAGCAGAGGTCAGGGGGCGCAGAATTCACCCCTCCACTTT.

The chain has TRBV27 and TRBJ2-1, with 9 bases lining up with TRBD2. CDR3 length equals 15 residues. Germline-derived CDR1 and CDR2 are MNHEY and SMNVEV (reference sequence). Trimming removed 8 bases from V and 6 bases from J; junction bases left unmatched: 11. The CDR3 DNA sequence: TGTGCCAGCGTTAATAGCGGGAGTCAGTCCAATGAGCAGTTCTTC. It encodes CASVNSGSQSNEQFF.

The genes are TRBV5-1 and TRBJ2-7; 12 bases map to TRBD2. Per germline, CDR1 SGHRS and CDR2 YFSETQ. This CDR3 spans 14 amino acids. With V trimmed by 5 bases and J by 4 bases, 4 bases remained unmatched. The CDR3 spells CASRTGLAGYEQYF. For the CDR3, the DNA is TGCGCCAGCAGGACGGGACTAGCGGGTTACGAGCAGTACTTC.

The chain couples TRBV9 to TRBJ2-3; 8 positions agree with TRBD2. In germline, CDR1 is SGDLS, CDR2 YYNGEE. CDR3 length: 17 amino acids. J lost 4 bases, V lost 2 bases, and 12 bases had no gene match. This CDR3 is CASSVGLLSGSADTQYF. DNA of the CDR3: TGTGCCAGCAGCGTGGGTCTTTTGAGCGGGAGCGCAGATACGCAGTATTTT.

V usage is TRBV7-3 and J usage is TRBJ1-5; D call uncertain. Trimming took 8 bases from V and 4 from J, leaving 12 bases between them. CDR1 and CDR2 (germline): SGHTA, FQGTGA. The CDR3 length is 13 residues. CDR3 sequence: CASSPGRNQPQHF. The DNA of the CDR3 is TGTGCCAGCTCTCCAGGTAGAAATCAGCCCCAGCATTTT.

J is TRBJ1-2 and V is TRBV5-4; D remains ambiguous. Trimming shortened V by 0 bases and J by 5 bases, and 11 bases separated the two germline ends. CDR3 length: 14 residues. From germline, CDR1 is SGHNT and CDR2 YYREEE (reference sequence). The DNA for the CDR3 is TGTGCCAGCAGCTTGGGAGGGAACGAATATGGCTACACCTTC. This gives the protein CASSLGGNEYGYTF. Supplemented by reference TRBV5-4 and TRBJ1-2, the full variable domain reads ETGVTQSPTHLIKTRGQQVTLRCSSQSGHNTVSWYQQALGQGPQFIFQYYREEENGRGNFPPRFSGLQFPNYSSELNVNALELDDSALYLCASSLGGNEYGYTFGSGTRLTVV.

The chain recombines TRBV30 with TRBJ2-7; TRBD2 matches at 13 bases. The trim removed 0 bases at V and 8 bases at J, leaving 7 bases unmatched. Germline assignment: CDR1 GTSNPN and CDR2 SVGIG (reference sequence). The CDR3 loop spans 15 amino acids. In DNA, the CDR3 is TGTGCCTGGAGTGTACCGGGGGGACTAGCGGGAAAGCAGTACTTC. Translation gives CAWSVPGGLAGKQYF.

The chain recombines TRBV21-1 with TRBJ1-2. TRBV21-1 constitutes a pseudogene. The length of the CDR3 is 14 residues. Written as DNA, the CDR3 is TGTGCCAGCAGCAAACTTGACCTAAACTATGGCTACACCTTC. Its translation: CASSKLDLNYGYTF.

The chain recombines TRBV27 with TRBJ2-1; 10 bases align to TRBD2. Trimming cost V 3 bases and J 6 bases; bases outside gene matches: 5. This CDR3 spans 15 amino acids. Germline loops: CDR1 MNHEY, CDR2 SMNVEV (reference sequence). The CDR3 sequence is CASSFRLAGVNEQFF. The CDR3 DNA follows: TGTGCCAGCAGTTTTAGGCTAGCGGGGGTCAATGAGCAGTTCTTC.

This CDR3 is CASSLGLTSNEQFF. DNA for the CDR3: TGTGCCAGCAGCTTAGGACTTACCAGCAATGAGCAGTTCTTC. This sequence joins TRBV7-3 and TRBJ2-1; perhaps TRBD2 as D (5 bases). This CDR3 spans 14 amino acids. V lost 2 bases to trimming and J lost 6 bases, with 11 bases between them. Per germline, CDR1 SGHTA and CDR2 FQGTGA. Complete variable domain (other parts from reference TRBV7-3 and TRBJ2-1): GAGVSQTPSNKVTEKGKYVELRCDPISGHTALYWYRQSLGQGPEFLIYFQGTGAADDSGLPNDRFFAVRPEGSVSTLKIQRTERGDSAVYLCASSLGLTSNEQFFGPGTRLTVL.

This chain joins TRBV11-2 and TRBJ1-1; D remains ambiguous. This CDR3 contains 12 residues. The V gene's germline CDR1 is SGHAT and CDR2 FQNNGV. V lost 3 bases to trimming and J lost 7 bases, with 9 bases between them. The CDR3 DNA follows: TGTGCCAGCAGCTTTTGGAGGGATGAAGCTTTCTTT. Its translation: CASSFWRDEAFF.

V usage is TRBV5-1 and J usage is TRBJ2-1; TRBD1 might be the D (6 bases). The V end was cut by 5 bases, the J end by 2 bases, with 8 bases between. The CDR3 is made up of 13 amino acids. Germline CDR1 is SGHRS and CDR2 is YFSETQ. Here the CDR3 reads CASSRDTYNEQFF. Written as DNA, the CDR3 is TGCGCCAGCAGTCGGGACACCTACAATGAGCAGTTCTTC.

This rearrangement joins TRBV7-2 to TRBJ1-3, with D perhaps TRBD1 (5 bases). In germline, CDR1 is SGHTA, CDR2 FQGNSA. V shed 5 bases and J shed 4 bases, with 15 bases lying between them. The CDR3 is made up of 15 amino acids. The DNA of the CDR3 is TGTGCCAGCAGCGAACGACCAGGGATCGGAAACACCATATATTTT. Its translation: CASSERPGIGNTIYF.

This chain joins TRBV28 and TRBJ1-4; 10 nucleotides line up with TRBD1. The trim removed 1 base at V and 7 bases at J, leaving 3 bases unmatched. The CDR3 is 15 residues long. Germline CDR1 MDHEN, CDR2 SYDVKM. Here the CDR3 DNA reads TGTGCCAGCAGTTTATTTGGGACAGGGGTTGAAAAACTGTTTTTT. It yields the protein CASSLFGTGVEKLFF. Combining the CDR3 with reference TRBV28 and TRBJ1-4 gives the whole variable domain DVKVTQSSRYLVKRTGEKVFLECVQDMDHENMFWYRQDPGLGLRLIYFSYDVKMKEKGDIPEGYSVSREKKERFSLILESASTNQTSMYLCASSLFGTGVEKLFFGSGTQLSVL.

The chain combines TRBV11-3 with TRBJ2-7; 7 bases align to TRBD1. The junction had 9 bases not matched to a gene; V was cut back by 3 bases and J by 4 bases. The CDR3 is made up of 15 amino acids. Per the germline V gene, CDR1 is SGHNT and CDR2 is YENEEA. CDR3 sequence: CASSFGLGGEYEQYF. The DNA of the CDR3 is TGTGCCAGCAGCTTTGGGTTAGGGGGCGAGTACGAGCAGTACTTC.

V usage is TRBV5-1 and J usage is TRBJ2-5; 9 nucleotides align to TRBD2. The ends lost 2 bases at V and 3 bases at J; junction bases unmatched: 8. Germline V gene lookup returns CDR1 SGHRS and CDR2 YFSETQ. This CDR3 has 16 amino acids. The DNA of the CDR3 is TGCGCCAGCAGCTTTTTTCCTAGCGGGAACGAAGAGACCCAGTACTTC. This encodes CASSFFPSGNEETQYF.

In its sample, this clone was seen once. The rearrangement joins TRBV2 to TRBJ1-2, with 7 bases lining up with TRBD1. The V gene's germline CDR1 is SNHLY and CDR2 FYNNEI. The CDR3 runs to 15 residues. Losses at the gene ends were 2 bases for V and 8 bases for J; bases not matched to a gene: 11. In DNA form, the CDR3 reads TGTGCCAGCAGTGAAATAGGGGGCGCCGACCTAGGCTACACCTTC. Translated: CASSEIGGADLGYTF. Filled out from reference TRBV2 and TRBJ1-2, the complete variable domain reads EPEVTQTPSHQVTQMGQEVILRCVPISNHLYFYWYRQILGQKVEFLVSFYNNEISEKSEIFDDQFSVERPDGSNFTLKIRSTKLEDSAMYFCASSEIGGADLGYTFGSGTRLTVV.

V gene TRBV14 combines with J gene TRBJ2-4; no reliable D call. V lost 1 base and J lost 14, with 12 bases in between. The germline V gene encodes CDR1 SGHDN and CDR2 FVKESK. The CDR3 length is 12 residues. The CDR3 sequence: CASSQGKGPEYF. CDR3 bases: TGTGCCAGCAGCCAAGGGAAGGGCCCTGAGTACTTC.